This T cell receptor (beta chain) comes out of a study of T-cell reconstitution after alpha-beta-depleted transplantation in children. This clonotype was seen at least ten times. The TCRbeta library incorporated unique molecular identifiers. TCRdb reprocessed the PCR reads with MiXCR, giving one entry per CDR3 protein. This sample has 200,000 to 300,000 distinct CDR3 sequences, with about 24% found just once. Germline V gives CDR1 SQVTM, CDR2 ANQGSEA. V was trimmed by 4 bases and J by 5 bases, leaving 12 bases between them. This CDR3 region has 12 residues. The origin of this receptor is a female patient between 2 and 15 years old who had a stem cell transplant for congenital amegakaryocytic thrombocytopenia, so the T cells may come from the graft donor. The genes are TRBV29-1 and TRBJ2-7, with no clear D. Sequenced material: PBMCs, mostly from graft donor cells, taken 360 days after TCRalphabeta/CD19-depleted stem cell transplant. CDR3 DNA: TGCAGCGTTGTTGTTACTACCCACGAGCAGTACTTC. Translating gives CSVVVTTHEQYF.